These 21 T cell receptor beta chains came from one sample sequenced in a study of T cells after yellow fever vaccination. TCRdb itself ran the 5' RACE reads through MiXCR, one entry per CDR3 protein. Of over 300,000 distinct CDR3 sequences listed, over 4% are singletons. The specimen was PBMCs, collected 5 days after the yellow fever booster vaccination. These receptors were collected from a man aged 18 to 35 who received the YFV17D yellow fever vaccine.

As DNA, the CDR3 is TGTGCCAGCAGCCCCTGGGCGTCCACTGAAGCTTTCTTT. This gives the protein CASSPWASTEAFF. V usage is TRBV5-5 and J usage is TRBJ1-1; D uncertain. CDR1 is SGHKS and CDR2 is YYEKEE in the germline V gene (reference sequence). V shed 4 bases and J shed 4 bases, with 11 bases lying between them. The CDR3 spans 13 residues.

Ten or more counts support this clonotype. The gene calls are TRBV2 and TRBJ1-5, with D maybe TRBD1 (5 bases). The CDR3 spans 13 residues. V was trimmed by 7 bases and J by 4 bases, leaving 11 bases between them. The germline CDR1 and CDR2 sequences are SNHLY and FYNNEI. The CDR3, as DNA: TGTGCCAGCAATCGAGAGGGGAATCAGCCCCAGCATTTT. Translating it yields CASNREGNQPQHF.

In its sample, this clonotype was seen a few times. The chain links TRBV18 to TRBJ2-5; 7 bases map to TRBD1. J gave up 1 base and V 3 bases, and 8 bases lay outside the gene matches. CDR1 KGHSH and CDR2 LQKENI come from the germline V gene. The CDR3 loop spans 16 amino acids. The CDR3 coding sequence is TGTGCCAGCTCACCGCGTAGAACAGGGGCCCAAGAGACCCAGTACTTC. The encoded protein is CASSPRRTGAQETQYF.

This clonotype turned up a few times. V usage is TRBV9 and J usage is TRBJ2-2, with 9 nucleotides matching TRBD1. This CDR3 is 15 amino acids long. CDR1 and CDR2 from the germline V gene are SGDLS and YYNGEE. Trimming removed 3 bases from V and 4 bases from J; junction bases left unmatched: 4. The CDR3, as DNA: TGTGCCAGCAGCGCCGGGACAGGGTTCACCGGGGAGCTGTTTTTT. Protein product: CASSAGTGFTGELFF. The whole variable domain, filled in from reference TRBV9 and TRBJ2-2, reads DSGVTQTPKHLITATGQRVTLRCSPRSGDLSVYWYQQSLDQGLQFLIQYYNGEERAKGNILERFSAQQFPDLHSELNLSSLELGDSALYFCASSAGTGFTGELFFGEGSRLTVL.

This clonotype was detected ten times or more. The chain carries TRBV7-9 and TRBJ2-3; tentatively, D is TRBD2 (6 bases). CDR1 is SEHNR and CDR2 is FQNEAQ in the germline V gene (reference sequence). The V end lost 1 base, the J end lost 10 bases, and 15 bases lay between the germline ends. The CDR3 covers 14 residues. The chain's CDR3 is CASSLDLKGTSQYF. The CDR3 DNA follows: TGTGCCAGCAGCTTAGACTTGAAGGGGACTTCGCAGTATTTT.

This clonotype was recorded at least ten times. The chain has TRBV12-3 or TRBV12-4 and TRBJ2-4; TRBD2 is a possible D gene (6 bases). There are 14 residues in the CDR3. Trimming pared 6 bases from V and 7 bases from J, leaving 16 bases between. The CDR3 region is CASSSGLAANIQYF. CDR3 DNA sequence: TGTGCCAGCAGCTCGGGACTGGCGGCCAACATTCAGTACTTC.

The rearrangement links TRBV4-1 to TRBJ2-1; D is uncertain. Germline V lookup: CDR1 MGHRA, CDR2 YSYEKL. V lost 0 bases, J lost 2 bases, and 8 bases lay in between. The CDR3 length is 15 residues. The DNA for the CDR3 is TGCGCCAGCAGCCAAGATCTGGGGACCTACAATGAGCAGTTCTTC. Protein: CASSQDLGTYNEQFF.

This rearrangement joins TRBV24-1 to TRBJ1-1; TRBD1 is a possible D gene (5 bases). CDR1 and CDR2 from the germline V gene are KGHDR and SFDVKD. V gave up 6 bases and J gave up 4 bases, with 17 bases separating them. This CDR3 region has 15 residues. The CDR3 DNA reads TGTGCCACCAGTAAGCCTGGGGCAGGCTCCACTGAAGCTTTCTTT. Amino acid sequence: CATSKPGAGSTEAFF.

This chain connects TRBV5-1 to TRBJ2-5; D unresolved. The CDR3 length is 15 residues. The germline gives CDR1 SGHRS, CDR2 YFSETQ. Trimming stripped 2 bases from V and 4 bases from J, with 15 bases between. CDR3 sequence: CASSLGRQVGETQYF. DNA of the CDR3: TGCGCCAGCAGCTTAGGACGACAAGTGGGAGAGACCCAGTACTTC.

Only a few counts were recorded for this clonotype. The chain employs TRBV29-1 and TRBJ1-4; D not resolved. The V end was cut by 3 bases, the J end by 7 bases, with 15 bases between. Germline V gene lookup returns CDR1 SQVTM and CDR2 ANQGSEA. The CDR3 contains 14 residues. The CDR3 DNA reads as TGCAGCGTTGAGGAGGGTTCTTTCGGTGAAAAACTGTTTTTT. Its translation is CSVEEGSFGEKLFF.

This clonotype was picked up a small number of times. This sequence joins TRBV19 and TRBJ2-1; tentatively, D is TRBD2 (6 bases). This CDR3 is 14 amino acids long. Germline CDR1 and CDR2: LNHDA and SQIVND (reference sequence). The germline V and J ends were trimmed by 2 bases and 5 bases, with 10 bases remaining between them. CDR3 sequence: CASSIRRGNNEQFF. The CDR3 nucleotides are TGTGCCAGTAGTATACGGCGGGGAAACAATGAGCAGTTCTTC. Combining the CDR3 with reference TRBV19 and TRBJ2-1 gives the whole variable domain DGGITQSPKYLFRKEGQNVTLSCEQNLNHDAMYWYRQDPGQGLRLIYYSQIVNDFQKGDIAEGYSVSREKKESFPLTVTSAQKNPTAFYLCASSIRRGNNEQFFGPGTRLTVL.

The chain has TRBV5-1 and TRBJ2-1; D may be TRBD2 (6 bases). V was cut by 4 bases and J by 3 bases, with 11 bases left in between. This CDR3 contains 14 residues. Germline CDR1 and CDR2: SGHRS and YFSETQ. CDR3 in DNA: TGCGCCAGCAGCCACCCGGGACTCTACAATGAGCAGTTCTTC. It is translated as CASSHPGLYNEQFF.

The genes are TRBV28 and TRBJ2-2; D not resolved. Per the germline V gene, CDR1 is MDHEN and CDR2 is SYDVKM. The CDR3 is 14 amino acids. Deletions cut 8 bases from V and 6 bases from J, with 16 bases between. The CDR3 region is CASGYTMYPGELFF. For the CDR3, the DNA is TGTGCCAGCGGCTATACTATGTACCCCGGGGAGCTGTTTTTT.

This clonotype was seen a handful of times. J is TRBJ1-1 and V is TRBV5-1; D is uncertain. This CDR3 contains 14 residues. Trimming took off 4 bases at V and 3 bases at J, with 13 bases between the two ends. Per germline, CDR1 SGHRS and CDR2 YFSETQ. This chain's CDR3 is CASSADPSDTEAFF. The CDR3 DNA is TGCGCCAGCAGCGCGGACCCATCGGACACTGAAGCTTTCTTT. Supplemented by reference TRBV5-1 and TRBJ1-1, the full variable domain reads KAGVTQTPRYLIKTRGQQVTLSCSPISGHRSVSWYQQTPGQGLQFLFEYFSETQRNKGNFPGRFSGRQFSNSRSEMNVSTLELGDSALYLCASSADPSDTEAFFGQGTRLTVV.

In this sample, this clonotype turned up many times. J is TRBJ2-7 and V is TRBV6-6; 8 bases map to TRBD2. CDR1 MNHNY and CDR2 SVGAGI come from the germline V gene (reference sequence). V lost 9 bases and J lost 2; bases outside the gene matches: 12. This CDR3 is 15 amino acids long. Here the CDR3 reads CASCHKAGAAYEQYF. In DNA, the CDR3 is TGTGCCAGTTGCCACAAAGCGGGGGCAGCCTACGAGCAGTACTTC.

Ten or more counts support this clonotype. This chain connects TRBV5-1 to TRBJ1-4; 10 bases match TRBD1. Trimming cost V 5 bases and J 8 bases; bases outside gene matches: 6. In germline, CDR1 is SGHRS, CDR2 YFSETQ. The CDR3 runs to 14 residues. The CDR3 region is CASSWTGGPEKLFF. CDR3 DNA sequence: TGCGCCAGCAGTTGGACAGGGGGGCCGGAAAAACTGTTTTTT.

This clonotype came up many times. The chain joins TRBV5-1 to TRBJ2-7, with 15 bases fitting TRBD2. Germline loops: CDR1 SGHRS, CDR2 YFSETQ. V shed 3 bases, J shed 4 bases, and the junction held 11 bases outside the gene matches. The CDR3 runs 18 residues. This CDR3 is CASSYLPGLAGGVYEQYF. In DNA, the CDR3 is TGCGCCAGCAGCTACCTTCCGGGACTAGCGGGGGGAGTTTACGAGCAGTACTTC.

This chain connects TRBV10-3 to TRBJ1-5; possibly TRBD1 for D (6 bases). This CDR3 is 14 amino acids long. The germline V and J ends were trimmed by 4 bases and 2 bases, with 9 bases remaining between them. Germline CDR1 reads ENHRY; CDR2 reads SYGVKD. DNA for the CDR3: TGTGCCATCAGTGCAGGGGACGGCAATCAGCCCCAGCATTTT. Translation: CAISAGDGNQPQHF.

In its sample, this clonotype was seen many times. The chain uses TRBV20-1 and TRBJ2-2; possibly TRBD1 for D (5 bases). This CDR3 contains 15 residues. CDR1 DFQATT and CDR2 SNEGSKA come from the germline V gene (reference sequence). V lost 1 base to trimming and J lost 0 bases, with 9 bases between them. CDR3 nucleotide sequence: TGCAGTGCTAGAGGTGGACAATCGAACACCGGGGAGCTGTTTTTT. It yields the protein CSARGGQSNTGELFF.

This clonotype was detected a few times. This rearrangement joins TRBV7-6 to TRBJ2-7; D gene ambiguous. From germline, CDR1 is SGHVS and CDR2 FNYEAQ. The CDR3 consists of 13 residues. V lost 1 base and J 5 bases, leaving 9 bases between the germline ends. DNA for the CDR3: TGTGCCAGCAGCTTAGATAGAGGTAACGAGCAGTACTTC. Protein product: CASSLDRGNEQYF.

The chain links TRBV29-1 to TRBJ1-5, with 7 bases identical to TRBD1. V lost 7 bases, J lost 4 bases, and 7 bases stayed unmatched. There are 13 residues in the CDR3. Germline V gene lookup returns CDR1 SQVTM and CDR2 ANQGSEA. CDR3 bases: TGCAGCGCTGCCCCAGGGGGGAATCAGCCCCAGCATTTT. It encodes CSAAPGGNQPQHF.